This TCR beta chain was found in a study of CD8 T cells in Susac syndrome. Notes on the study in general: The study conceded that its TCR sequencing and HLA analysis involved relatively few individuals.

RNA, at 0.5 to 1 ug, was reverse transcribed with random hexamers. Across 54 Vbeta and 13 Jbeta, TCR beta CDR3 was amplified with immunoSEQ multiplex PCR. TCRdb redid the calling of the immunoSEQ multiplex PCR reads with MiXCR, one entry per CDR3 protein. The data show a few hundred thousand distinct CDR3 sequences, with 95% seen just once and about 0.08% held by the top ten. V was cut by 4 bases and J by 1 base, with 14 bases left in between. CDR1 SGDLS and CDR2 YYNGEE come from the germline V gene. There are 15 residues in the CDR3. High-throughput TCR beta sequencing covered peripheral CD8+ and CD4+ T cells. TEMRA cells were FACS-enriched, while CD8+ and CD4+ T cells were negatively isolated. On this clonotype itself: What it recognizes is unknown.

This clonotype was sampled from a human donor with multiple sclerosis. The chain carries TRBV9 and TRBJ1-1, with D maybe TRBD1 (5 bases). Sequenced: CD4+ T cells from PBMCs. As DNA, the CDR3 is TGTGCCAGCAGCTCCCGGACGGGGGAGAACACTGAAGCTTTCTTT. Amino acid sequence: CASSSRTGENTEAFF.